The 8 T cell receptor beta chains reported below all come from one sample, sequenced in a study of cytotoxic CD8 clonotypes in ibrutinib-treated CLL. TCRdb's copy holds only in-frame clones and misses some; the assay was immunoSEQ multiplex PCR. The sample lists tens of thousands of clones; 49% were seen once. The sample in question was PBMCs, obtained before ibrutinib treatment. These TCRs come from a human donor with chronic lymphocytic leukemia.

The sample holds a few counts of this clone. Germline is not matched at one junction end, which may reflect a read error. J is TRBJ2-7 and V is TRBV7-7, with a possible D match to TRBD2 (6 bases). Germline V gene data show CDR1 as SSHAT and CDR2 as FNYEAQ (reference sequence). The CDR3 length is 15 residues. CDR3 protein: CASSAGGADSYEQYF. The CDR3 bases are TGTGCTAGCAGCGCCGGAGGGGCAGACTCCTACGAGCAGTACTTC.

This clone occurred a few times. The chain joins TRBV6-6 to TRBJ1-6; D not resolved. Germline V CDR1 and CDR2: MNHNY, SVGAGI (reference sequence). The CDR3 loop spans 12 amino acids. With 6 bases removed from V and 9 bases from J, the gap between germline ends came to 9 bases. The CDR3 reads CASSRSGSPLHF. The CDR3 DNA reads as TGTGCCAGCAGCCGTTCGGGTTCACCCCTCCACTTT.

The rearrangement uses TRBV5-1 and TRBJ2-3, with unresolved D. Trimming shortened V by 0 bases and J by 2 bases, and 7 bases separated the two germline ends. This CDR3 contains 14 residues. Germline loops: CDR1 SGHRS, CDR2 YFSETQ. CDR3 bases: TGCGCCAGCAGCTTGGTGCAGTCCACAGATACGCAGTATTTT. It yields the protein CASSLVQSTDTQYF.

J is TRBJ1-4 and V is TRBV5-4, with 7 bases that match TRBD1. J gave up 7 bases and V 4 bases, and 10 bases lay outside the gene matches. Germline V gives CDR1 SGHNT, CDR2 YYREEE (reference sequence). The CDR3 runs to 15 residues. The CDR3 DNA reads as TGTGCCAGCAGCGTAGGAAGGGGGCGCGTTGAAAAACTGTTTTTT. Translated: CASSVGRGRVEKLFF.

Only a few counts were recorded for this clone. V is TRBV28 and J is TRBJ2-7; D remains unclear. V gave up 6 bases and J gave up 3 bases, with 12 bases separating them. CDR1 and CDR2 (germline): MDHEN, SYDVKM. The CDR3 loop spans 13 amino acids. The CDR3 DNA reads TGTGCCAGCAGACTTGATAATCTCTACGAGCAGTACTTC. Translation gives CASRLDNLYEQYF. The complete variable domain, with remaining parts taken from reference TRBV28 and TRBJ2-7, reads DVKVTQSSRYLVKRTGEKVFLECVQDMDHENMFWYRQDPGLGLRLIYFSYDVKMKEKGDIPEGYSVSREKKERFSLILESASTNQTSMYLCASRLDNLYEQYFGPGTRLTVT.

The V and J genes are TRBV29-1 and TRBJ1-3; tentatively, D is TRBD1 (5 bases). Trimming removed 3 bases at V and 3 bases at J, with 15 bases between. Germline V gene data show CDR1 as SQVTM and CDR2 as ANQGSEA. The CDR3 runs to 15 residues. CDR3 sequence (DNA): TGCAGCGTTGATGGGACCGCGGGCGATGGAAACACCATATATTTT. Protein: CSVDGTAGDGNTIYF.

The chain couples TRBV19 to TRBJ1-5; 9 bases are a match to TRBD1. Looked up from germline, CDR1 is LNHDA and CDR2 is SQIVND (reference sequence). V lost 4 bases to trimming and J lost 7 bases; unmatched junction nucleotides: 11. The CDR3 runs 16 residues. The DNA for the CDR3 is TGTGCCAGTAGTACCGGCCGGACAGGGGAGGGGCAGCCCCAGCATTTT. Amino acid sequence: CASSTGRTGEGQPQHF.

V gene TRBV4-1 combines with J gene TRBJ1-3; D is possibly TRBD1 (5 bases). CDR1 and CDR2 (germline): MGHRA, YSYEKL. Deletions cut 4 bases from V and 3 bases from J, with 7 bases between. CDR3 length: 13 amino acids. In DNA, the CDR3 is TGCGCCAGCAGCCCACAGGTTGGAAACACCATATATTTT. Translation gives CASSPQVGNTIYF.